This T cell receptor beta chain was found in a study of blood T cell repertoires in COVID-19. At the level of the study: The cDNA or gDNA used as material had been derived from T cells, B-cell-depleted T cells, or PBMCs.

In the original analysis: Scientists estimated how many nucleated cells there were by amplifying reference gene primers. Sequencing used immunoSEQ multiplex PCR; TCRdb keeps in-frame clones, though not all of them. The DNA gave D and trimming, while V, J and clone size come from that table. The sample shows under 150,000 clones, roughly 88% of them seen only once. The germline CDR1 and CDR2 sequences are SEHNR and FQNEAQ (reference sequence). The CDR3 consists of 16 residues. The V segment lost 7 bases and the J segment 3 bases; nucleotides outside the gene matches: 14. The TCR comes from a human donor in a cohort sampled during active COVID-19. The chain is built from TRBV7-9 and TRBJ1-2; 7 bases agree with TRBD1. The source material was peripheral blood. CDR3 DNA sequence: TGTGCCAGCAATACATTAGGGACAGAGAAGTACTATGGCTACACCTTC. The encoded protein is CASNTLGTEKYYGYTF.